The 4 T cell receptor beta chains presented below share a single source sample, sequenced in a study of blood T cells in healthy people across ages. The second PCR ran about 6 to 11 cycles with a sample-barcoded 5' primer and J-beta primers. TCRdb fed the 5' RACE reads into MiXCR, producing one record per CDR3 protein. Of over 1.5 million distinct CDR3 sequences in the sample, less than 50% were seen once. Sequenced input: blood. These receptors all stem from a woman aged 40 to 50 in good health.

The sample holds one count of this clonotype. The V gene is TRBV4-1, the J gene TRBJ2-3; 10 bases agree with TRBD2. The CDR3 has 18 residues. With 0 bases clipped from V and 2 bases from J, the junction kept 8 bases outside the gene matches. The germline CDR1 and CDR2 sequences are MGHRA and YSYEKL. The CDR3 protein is CASSQDFVAGGSTDTQYF. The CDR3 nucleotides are TGCGCCAGCAGCCAAGATTTTGTAGCGGGGGGATCCACAGATACGCAGTATTTT.

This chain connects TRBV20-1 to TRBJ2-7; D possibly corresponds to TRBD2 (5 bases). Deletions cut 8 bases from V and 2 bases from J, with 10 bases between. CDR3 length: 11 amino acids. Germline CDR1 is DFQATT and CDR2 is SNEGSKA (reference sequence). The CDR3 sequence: CSPGFPYEQYF. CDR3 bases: TGCAGTCCGGGATTTCCCTACGAGCAGTACTTC.

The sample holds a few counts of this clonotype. CDR3 loop: CASSFALGADTQYF. In nucleotides, the CDR3 is TGCGCCAGCAGCTTCGCGCTGGGAGCAGATACGCAGTATTTT. The chain carries TRBV5-1 and TRBJ2-3; tentative D call: TRBD2 (5 bases). V gave up 2 bases and J gave up 4 bases, with 11 bases separating them. Germline CDR1 SGHRS, CDR2 YFSETQ. The CDR3 has 14 residues.

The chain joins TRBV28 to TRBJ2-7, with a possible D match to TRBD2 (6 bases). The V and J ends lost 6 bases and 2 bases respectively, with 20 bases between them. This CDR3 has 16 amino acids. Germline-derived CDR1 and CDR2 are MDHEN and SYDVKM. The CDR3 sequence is CASSPTREAHPYEQYF. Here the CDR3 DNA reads TGTGCCAGCAGCCCTACCAGGGAGGCCCACCCCTACGAGCAGTACTTC.